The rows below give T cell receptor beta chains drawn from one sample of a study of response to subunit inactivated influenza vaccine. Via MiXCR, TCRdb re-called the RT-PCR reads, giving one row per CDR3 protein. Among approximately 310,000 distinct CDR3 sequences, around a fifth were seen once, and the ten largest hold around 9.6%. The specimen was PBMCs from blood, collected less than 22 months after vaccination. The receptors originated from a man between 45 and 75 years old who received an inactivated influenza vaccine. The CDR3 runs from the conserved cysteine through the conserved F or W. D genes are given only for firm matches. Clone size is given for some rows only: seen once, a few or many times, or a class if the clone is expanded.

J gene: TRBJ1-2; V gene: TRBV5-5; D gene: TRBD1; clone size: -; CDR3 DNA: TGTGCCAGCAGCCCACGGGGACAGCCGAGGGTCGGCTACACCTTC; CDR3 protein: CASSPRGQPRVGYTF
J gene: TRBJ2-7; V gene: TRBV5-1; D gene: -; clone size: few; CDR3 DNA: TGCGCCAGCAGCTTTTGGCAATATAACGCTGACGAGCAGTACTTC; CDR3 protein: CASSFWQYNADEQYF
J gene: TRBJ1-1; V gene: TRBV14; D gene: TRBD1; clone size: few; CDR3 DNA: TGTGCCAGCAGCCAGGACAGGGGGTTTGCTCGGTTGAACACTGAAGCTTTCTTT; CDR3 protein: CASSQDRGFARLNTEAFF
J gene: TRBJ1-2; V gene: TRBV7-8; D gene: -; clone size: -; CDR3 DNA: TGTGCCAGCAGCAGGACTGTAATGGACTATGGCTACACCTTC; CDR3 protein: CASSRTVMDYGYTF
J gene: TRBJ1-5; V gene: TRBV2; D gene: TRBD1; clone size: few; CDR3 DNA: TGTGCCAGCTCATCTGGCGGGACAGTTCTTAAGTGGCAGCCCCAGCATTTT; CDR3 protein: CASSSGGTVLKWQPQHF
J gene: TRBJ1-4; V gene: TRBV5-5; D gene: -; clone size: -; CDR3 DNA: TGTGCCAGCAGTAATACACAGATTAATGAAAAACTGTTTTTT; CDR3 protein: CASSNTQINEKLFF
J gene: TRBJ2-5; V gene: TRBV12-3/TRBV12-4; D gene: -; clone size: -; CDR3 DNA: TGTGCCAGTCCACTAGCTTGGGAGACCCAGTACTTC; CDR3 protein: CASPLAWETQYF
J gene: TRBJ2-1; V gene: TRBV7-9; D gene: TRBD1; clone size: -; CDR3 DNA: TGTGCCAGCAGCGTTCCGGACAGGGATCGGTACAATGAGCAGTTCTTC; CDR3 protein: CASSVPDRDRYNEQFF
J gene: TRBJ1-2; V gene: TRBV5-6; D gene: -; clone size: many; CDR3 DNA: TGTGCCAGCAGCTTGGTCGGAGGACAAGGGATTTATGGCTACACCTTC; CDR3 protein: CASSLVGGQGIYGYTF
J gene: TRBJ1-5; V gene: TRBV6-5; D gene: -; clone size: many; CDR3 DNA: TGTGCCAGCAGTTACTCGCGATTAGGGGAACAGCCCCAGCATTTT; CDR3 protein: CASSYSRLGEQPQHF
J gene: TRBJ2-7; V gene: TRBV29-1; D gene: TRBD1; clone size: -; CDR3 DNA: TGCAGCGTCGACGGACAGGGGGGGACCTACGAGCAGTACTTC; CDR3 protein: CSVDGQGGTYEQYF
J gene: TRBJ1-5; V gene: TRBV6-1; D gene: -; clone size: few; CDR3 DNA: TGTGCCAGCAGATCCAGAGTTAGCAATCAGCCCCAGCATTTT; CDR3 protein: CASRSRVSNQPQHF
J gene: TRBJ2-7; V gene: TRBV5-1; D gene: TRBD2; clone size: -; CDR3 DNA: TGCGCCAGCAGCTCGGTAGCGGGAGGGCCTAACGAGCAGTACTTC; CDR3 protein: CASSSVAGGPNEQYF
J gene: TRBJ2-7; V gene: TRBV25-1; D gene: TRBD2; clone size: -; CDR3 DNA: TGTGCCAGCAGACTAGCGGGAGAGCTGTACTTC; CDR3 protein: CASRLAGELYF
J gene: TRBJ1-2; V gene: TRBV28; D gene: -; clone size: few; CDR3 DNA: TGTGCCTGCGCGGAGTACTATGGCTACACCTTC; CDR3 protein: CACAEYYGYTF
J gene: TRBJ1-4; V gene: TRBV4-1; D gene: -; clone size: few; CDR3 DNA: TGCGCCAGCACCACGGCGGGGCTGGGTGAAAAACTGTTTTTT; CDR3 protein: CASTTAGLGEKLFF
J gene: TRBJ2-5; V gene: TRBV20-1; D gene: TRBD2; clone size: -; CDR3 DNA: TGCAGTGCTAGAGTACAAGCGGGGTTCCAAGAGACCCAGTACTTC; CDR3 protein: CSARVQAGFQETQYF
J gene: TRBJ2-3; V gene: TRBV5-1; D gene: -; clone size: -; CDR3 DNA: TGCGCCAGCAGCCAGATGGGGGGTAGCACAGATACGCAGTATTTT; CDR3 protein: CASSQMGGSTDTQYF
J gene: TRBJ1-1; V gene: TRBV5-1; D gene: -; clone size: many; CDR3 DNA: TGCGCCAGCAGCAACCGGGATGGAGCTTTCTTT; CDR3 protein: CASSNRDGAFF
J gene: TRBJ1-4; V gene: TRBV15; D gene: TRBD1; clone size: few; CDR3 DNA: TGTGCCACCAGCAGAGTTACAGGGGACCTCGGATTGGATGAAAAACTGTTTTTT; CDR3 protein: CATSRVTGDLGLDEKLFF
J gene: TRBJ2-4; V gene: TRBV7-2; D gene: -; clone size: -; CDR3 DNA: TGTGCCAGCAGCTCCATGGGGGGTCGGAACATTCAGTACTTC; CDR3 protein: CASSSMGGRNIQYF
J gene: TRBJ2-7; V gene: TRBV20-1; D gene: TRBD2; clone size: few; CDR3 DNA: TGCAGTGCTAGAAGTCGCGGGAGGACCTACGAGCAGTACTTC; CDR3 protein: CSARSRGRTYEQYF
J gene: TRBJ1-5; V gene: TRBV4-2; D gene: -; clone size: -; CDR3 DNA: TGTGCCAGCAGCCAAAGTGGAGGGCCCGGACCCCAGCATTTT; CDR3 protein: CASSQSGGPGPQHF
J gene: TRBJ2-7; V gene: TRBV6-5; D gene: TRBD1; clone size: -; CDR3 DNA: TGTGCCAGCAGTTACTCCGGGACAGGGTGGTACGAGCAGTACTTC; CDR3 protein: CASSYSGTGWYEQYF
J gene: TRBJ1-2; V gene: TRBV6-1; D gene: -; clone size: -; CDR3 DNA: TGTGCCAGCAGTGAAGGGGACTACTATGGCTACACCTTC; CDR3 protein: CASSEGDYYGYTF
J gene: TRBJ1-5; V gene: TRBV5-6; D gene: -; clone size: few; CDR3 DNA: TGTGCCAGCAGCTCCCGGGGGTATAACAATCAGCCCCAGCATTTT; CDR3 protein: CASSSRGYNNQPQHF
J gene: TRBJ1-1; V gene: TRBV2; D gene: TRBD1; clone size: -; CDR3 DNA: TGTGCCGGAAACAGGGGGCTGAACACTGAAGCTTTCTTT; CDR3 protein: CAGNRGLNTEAFF
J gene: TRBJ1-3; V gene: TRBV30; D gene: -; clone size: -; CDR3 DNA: TGTGCCTGGGGGAGTTCTGGAAACACCATATATTTT; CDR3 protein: CAWGSSGNTIYF
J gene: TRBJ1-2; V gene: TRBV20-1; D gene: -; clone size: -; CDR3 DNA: TGCAGTTATCCAGGGATCGATCACTATGGCTACACCTTC; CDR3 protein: CSYPGIDHYGYTF
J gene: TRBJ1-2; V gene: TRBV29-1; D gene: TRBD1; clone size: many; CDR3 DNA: TGCAGCGTTGGGGAGACAGGGGGCTACACCTTC; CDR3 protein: CSVGETGGYTF
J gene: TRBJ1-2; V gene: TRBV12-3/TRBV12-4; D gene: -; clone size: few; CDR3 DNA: TGTGCCAGCAGTTTGAGTCTCTACTATGGCTACACCTTC; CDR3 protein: CASSLSLYYGYTF
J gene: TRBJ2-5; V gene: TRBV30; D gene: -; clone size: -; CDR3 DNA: TGTGCCTGGACCGAGACCCAGTACTTC; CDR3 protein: CAWTETQYF
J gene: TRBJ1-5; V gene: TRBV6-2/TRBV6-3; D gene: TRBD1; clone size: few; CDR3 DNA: TGTGCCAGCAGTTACCCTTGGGGCAGGACAGGCCCCAATCAGCCCCAGCATTTT; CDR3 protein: CASSYPWGRTGPNQPQHF
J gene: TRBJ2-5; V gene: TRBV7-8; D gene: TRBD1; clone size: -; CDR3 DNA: TGTGCCAGCAACCGAAAGCTCGGGACAGGGAAAGAGACCCAGTACTTC; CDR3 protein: CASNRKLGTGKETQYF
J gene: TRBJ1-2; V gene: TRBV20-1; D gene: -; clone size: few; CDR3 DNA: TGCAGTGCTAGCGGGAGGAACTATGGCTACACCTTC; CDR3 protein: CSASGRNYGYTF
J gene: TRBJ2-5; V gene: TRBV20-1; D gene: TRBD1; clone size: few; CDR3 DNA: TGCAGTGCTAGAGGGACAGGGGTACAGACCCAGTACTTC; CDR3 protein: CSARGTGVQTQYF
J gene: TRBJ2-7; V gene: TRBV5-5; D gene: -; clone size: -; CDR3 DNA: TGTGCCAGCAGCTTATCGGCCGCAGGGGCATTATACGAGCAGTACTTC; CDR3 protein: CASSLSAAGALYEQYF
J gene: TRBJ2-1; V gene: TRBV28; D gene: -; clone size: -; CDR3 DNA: TGTGCCAGCAGTCCACTAGAAGGCTCCTACAATGAGCAGTTCTTC; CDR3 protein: CASSPLEGSYNEQFF
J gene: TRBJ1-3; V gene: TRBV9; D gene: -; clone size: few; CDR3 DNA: TGTGCCAGCAGCGCCGGAGGGGGGCTTGGAAACACCATATATTTT; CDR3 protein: CASSAGGGLGNTIYF
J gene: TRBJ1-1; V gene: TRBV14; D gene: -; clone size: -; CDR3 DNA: TGTGCCAGCAGCGTAGCACAGGTTAACACTGAAGCTTTCTTT; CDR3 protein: CASSVAQVNTEAFF
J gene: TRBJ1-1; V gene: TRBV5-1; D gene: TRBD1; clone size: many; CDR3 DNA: TGCGCCAGCAGCATAAATCCAGGGGGCTCTGAAGCTTTCTTT; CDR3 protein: CASSINPGGSEAFF
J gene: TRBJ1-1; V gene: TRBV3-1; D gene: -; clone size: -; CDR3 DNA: TGTGCCAGCAGCTTTCAACAGACGAACACTGAAGCTTTCTTT; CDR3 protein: CASSFQQTNTEAFF
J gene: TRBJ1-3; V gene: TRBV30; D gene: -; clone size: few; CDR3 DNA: TGTGCCTGGAGTGCCTCTGGAAACACCATATATTTT; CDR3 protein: CAWSASGNTIYF
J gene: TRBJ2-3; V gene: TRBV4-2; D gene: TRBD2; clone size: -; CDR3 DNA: TGTGCCAGCAGCCATCAATCGGGGGGATTGACTGGCACAGATACGCAGTATTTT; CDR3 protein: CASSHQSGGLTGTDTQYF
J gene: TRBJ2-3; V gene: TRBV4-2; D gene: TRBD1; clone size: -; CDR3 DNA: TGTGCCAGCAGCCAAGATGGGACAGGCACAGATACGCAGTATTTT; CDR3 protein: CASSQDGTGTDTQYF
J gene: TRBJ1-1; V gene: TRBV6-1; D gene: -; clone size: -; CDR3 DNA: TGTGCCAGCAGTGCCACAGGAGAAGACACTGAAGCTTTCTTT; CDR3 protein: CASSATGEDTEAFF
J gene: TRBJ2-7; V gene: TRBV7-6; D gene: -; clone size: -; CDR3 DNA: TGTGCCAGCAGCTTAGCGTCGGGTCAGTATAGACACGAGCAGTACTTC; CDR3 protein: CASSLASGQYRHEQYF
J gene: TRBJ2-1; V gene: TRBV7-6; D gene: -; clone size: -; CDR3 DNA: TGTGCCAGCAGCTTAGGAGGGAGTCCCAATGAGCAGTTCTTC; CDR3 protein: CASSLGGSPNEQFF
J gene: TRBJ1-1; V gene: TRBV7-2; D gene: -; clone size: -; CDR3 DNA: TGTGCCAGCAGCTTATTACAGGGCATTGAAGCTTTCTTT; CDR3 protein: CASSLLQGIEAFF
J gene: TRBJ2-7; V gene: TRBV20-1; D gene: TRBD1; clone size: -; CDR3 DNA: TGCAGTGCTTTAGGGACAGGTAGGAACGAGCAGTACTTC; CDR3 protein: CSALGTGRNEQYF
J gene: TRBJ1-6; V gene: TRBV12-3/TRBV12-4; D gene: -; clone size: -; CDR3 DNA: TGTGCCAGCAGTCCCTCCCAAGGATGGAATTCACCCCTCCACTTT; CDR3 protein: CASSPSQGWNSPLHF